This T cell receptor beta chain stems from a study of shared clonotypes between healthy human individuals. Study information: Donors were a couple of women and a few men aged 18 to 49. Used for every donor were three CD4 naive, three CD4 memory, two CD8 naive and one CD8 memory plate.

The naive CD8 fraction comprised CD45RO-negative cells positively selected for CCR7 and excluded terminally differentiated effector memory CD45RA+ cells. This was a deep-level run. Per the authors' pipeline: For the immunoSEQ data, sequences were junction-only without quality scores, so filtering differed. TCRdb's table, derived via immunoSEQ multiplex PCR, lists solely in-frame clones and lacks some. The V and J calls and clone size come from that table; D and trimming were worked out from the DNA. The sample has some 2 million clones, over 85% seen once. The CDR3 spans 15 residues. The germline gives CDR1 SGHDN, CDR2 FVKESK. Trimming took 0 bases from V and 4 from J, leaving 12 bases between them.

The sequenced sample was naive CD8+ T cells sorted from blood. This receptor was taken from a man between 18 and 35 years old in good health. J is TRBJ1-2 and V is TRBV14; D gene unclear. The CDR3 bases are TGTGCCAGCAGCCAAGATGTAATGAGAGGCTATGGCTACACCTTC. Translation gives CASSQDVMRGYGYTF.